Shown below are 11 T cell receptor beta chains from a single sample sequenced in a study of blood T cell repertoires in COVID-19 (dated by TCRdb to 2020 to 2022). The method was the immunoSEQ multiplex PCR assay. Entries here come from immuneACCESS through TCRdb and include only in-frame sequences with V and J called. Some clones fail to appear in such tables; in the studies checked, an unresolved V gene covers under half of the shortfall, and the cause of the remainder is unknown. For this sample the table gives about 130,000 clones, of which around 87% were detected only once. The top ten constitute approximately 3.6% of the sample. The sequenced sample was peripheral blood. Receptor source: a woman in her sixties with acute or convalescent COVID-19.

The J gene is TRBJ2-3, the V gene TRBV11-3, with TRBD2 matching over 15 bases. The CDR3 has 16 residues. CDR1 SGHNT and CDR2 YENEEA come from the germline V gene. The ends lost 5 bases at V and 8 bases at J; junction bases unmatched: 8. CDR3 loop: CASSPSGLAGGSTQYF. Here the CDR3 DNA reads TGTGCCAGCAGCCCCTCGGGACTAGCGGGAGGCAGTACGCAGTATTTT. Complete variable domain (other parts from reference TRBV11-3 and TRBJ2-3): EAGVVQSPRYKIIEKKQPVAFWCNPISGHNTLYWYLQNLGQGPELLIRYENEEAVDDSQLPKDRFSAERLKGVDSTLKIQPAELGDSAVYLCASSPSGLAGGSTQYFGPGTRLTVL.

This rearrangement joins TRBV30 to TRBJ2-3, with D perhaps TRBD1 (6 bases). The CDR3 sequence is 12 residues long. CDR1 GTSNPN and CDR2 SVGIG come from the germline V gene (reference sequence). Trimming cost V 7 bases and J 6 bases, with 14 bases left between them. CDR3 in DNA: TGTGCCTCCTCGCAGGGGAGCGATACGCAGTATTTT. This codes for CASSQGSDTQYF. The full variable domain, in which reference TRBV30 and TRBJ2-3 provide the parts outside the CDR3, is SQTIHQWPATLVQPVGSPLSLECTVEGTSNPNLYWYRQAAGRGLQLLFYSVGIGQISSEVPQNLSASRPQDRQFILSSKKLLLSDSGFYLCASSQGSDTQYFGPGTRLTVL.

V is TRBV5-4 and J is TRBJ2-5; perhaps TRBD1 as D (5 bases). Germline lookup yields CDR1 SGHNT and CDR2 YYREEE (reference sequence). V was trimmed by 4 bases and J by 2 bases, leaving 12 bases between them. The CDR3 is made up of 14 amino acids. The CDR3 region has the DNA TGTGCCAGCAGCCCCGACAGAACTCAAGAGACCCAGTACTTC. Amino acid sequence: CASSPDRTQETQYF.

V and J are TRBV9 and TRBJ1-4; D is unclear. Germline CDR1 and CDR2: SGDLS and YYNGEE. The CDR3 sequence is 15 residues long. Deletions cut 0 bases from V and 5 bases from J, with 11 bases between. The CDR3 is CASSVASQVNEKLFF. As DNA, the CDR3 is TGTGCCAGCAGCGTAGCCAGTCAGGTCAATGAAAAACTGTTTTTT. The full variable domain, rest sourced from reference TRBV9 and TRBJ1-4, is DSGVTQTPKHLITATGQRVTLRCSPRSGDLSVYWYQQSLDQGLQFLIQYYNGEERAKGNILERFSAQQFPDLHSELNLSSLELGDSALYFCASSVASQVNEKLFFGSGTQLSVL.

This sequence joins TRBV5-1 and TRBJ1-1, with 9 bases that match TRBD1. CDR3 length equals 15 residues. Germline CDR1 reads SGHRS; CDR2 reads YFSETQ. J lost 4 bases, V lost 4 bases, and 8 bases had no gene match. In nucleotides, the CDR3 is TGCGCCAGCAGCAGGGGGACAGGGACGGGCACTGAAGCTTTCTTT. Its protein product is CASSRGTGTGTEAFF.

The chain has TRBV11-3 and TRBJ2-5, with 13 bases matching TRBD2. V was pared by 5 bases and J by 9 bases, with 9 bases of the junction left unmatched. This CDR3 is 15 amino acids long. CDR1 and CDR2 (germline): SGHNT, YENEEA. In DNA form, the CDR3 reads TGTGCCAGCAGCCCGGGACTAGCGGGATTTGAGGCCCAGTACTTC. Residues: CASSPGLAGFEAQYF.

The chain couples TRBV10-3 to TRBJ2-2; D is undetermined. The germline V gene has CDR1 ENHRY and CDR2 SYGVKD. V shed 11 bases and J shed 0 bases, with 10 bases lying between them. The CDR3 runs 13 residues. CDR3 sequence: CAADNTNTGELFF. The CDR3 DNA reads as TGTGCCGCTGACAACACGAACACCGGGGAGCTGTTTTTT.

This chain uses TRBV6-6 with TRBJ2-5; 9 bases match TRBD1. The V gene end was trimmed by 6 bases and the J gene end by 5 bases; junction bases not matched to a gene: 4. CDR1 and CDR2 (germline): MNHNY, SVGAGI (reference sequence). The CDR3 extends over 13 amino acids. CDR3 nucleotide sequence: TGTGCCAGCAGCCGCGGACAGGGGGAGACCCAGTACTTC. Translated: CASSRGQGETQYF.

The chain carries TRBV7-3 and TRBJ2-1, with D possibly being TRBD2 (5 bases). Germline V lookup: CDR1 SGHTA, CDR2 FQGTGA. The CDR3 runs 15 residues. V lost 2 bases and J lost 4, with 12 bases in between. CDR3 nucleotide sequence: TGTGCCAGCAGCTTAGGATCGGGAACGTACAATGAGCAGTTCTTC. This sequence encodes CASSLGSGTYNEQFF.

This clone has a single count. This rearrangement joins TRBV5-4 to TRBJ2-1, with 12 bases identical to TRBD2. This CDR3 contains 16 residues. V was pared by 0 bases and J by 4 bases, with 2 bases of the junction left unmatched. In germline, CDR1 is SGHNT, CDR2 YYREEE (reference sequence). Here the CDR3 reads CASSLALAGGYNEQFF. The CDR3 DNA follows: TGTGCCAGCAGCTTGGCCCTAGCGGGAGGGTACAATGAGCAGTTCTTC.

This rearrangement joins TRBV2 to TRBJ1-1; D is undetermined. This CDR3 has 14 amino acids. Germline-derived CDR1 and CDR2 are SNHLY and FYNNEI. Trimming pared 4 bases from V and 6 bases from J, leaving 15 bases between. CDR3 region: CASSASGAGAEAFF. The CDR3 nucleotides read TGTGCCAGCAGTGCTTCAGGTGCGGGCGCTGAAGCTTTCTTT.